This TCR beta chain was recorded in a study of response to subunit inactivated influenza vaccine. TCRdb used MiXCR to reprocess the RT-PCR reads, holding one entry per CDR3 protein. The repertoire holds hundreds of thousands of distinct CDR3 sequences, about 25% seen once, with 1.5% to 2% in the top ten. Note on this clonotype: No antigen is known for it.

Study outcomes and limitations: Each seasonal flu vaccination may recruit only limited new T cells, authors suggested.

The source is a man aged 50 to 59 who received an inactivated influenza vaccine. This specimen was CD4+ T cells sorted from PBMCs, taken roughly 5 days after vaccination.

The CDR3 loop reads CASSLRRWGPGYEQYF. DNA for the CDR3: TGTGCCAGCAGCTTAAGGAGGTGGGGGCCAGGCTACGAGCAGTACTTC. The chain employs TRBV7-8 and TRBJ2-7, with a tentative D call TRBD1 (6 bases). CDR1 and CDR2 (germline): SGHVS, FQNEAQ. This CDR3 spans 16 amino acids. Trimming took 2 bases from V and 3 from J, leaving 17 bases between them.